Listed below are T cell receptor beta chains from one sample, sequenced in a study of T cells after yellow fever vaccination. TCRdb called the 5' RACE reads again in MiXCR, with one record for every CDR3 protein. The sample records roughly 500,000 distinct CDR3 sequences, 15% to 20% being singletons. Sequenced material: PBMCs, taken 15 days after the yellow fever booster vaccination. All receptors come from a man aged 25 to 40 who received the YFV17D yellow fever vaccine. Both conserved end residues are part of each CDR3. D genes are given only for firm matches. The size field is filled for only some rows; it gives once, few, many or a size class.

TRBD1	-	TRBV15	TRBJ1-5	TGTGCCACTAGACCCGGGACAGCTAATCAGCCCCAGCATTTT	CATRPGTANQPQHF
-	many	TRBV2	TRBJ2-7	TGTGCCAGCAGTGTGGGTGGTTACGAGCAGTACTTC	CASSVGGYEQYF
TRBD1	few	TRBV11-2	TRBJ1-4	TGTGCCAGCAGCTTTGACAGGGAATCAGGAACCCCAACTAATGAAAAACTGTTTTTT	CASSFDRESGTPTNEKLFF
TRBD2	-	TRBV24-1	TRBJ2-1	TGTGCCACCTCCCCCCCTAGCGGGAGGGCCGAGCAGTTCTTC	CATSPPSGRAEQFF
-	few	TRBV19	TRBJ2-6	TGTGCCAGTAGTATACAGGACATCTCTGGGGCCAACGTCCTGACTTTC	CASSIQDISGANVLTF
-	few	TRBV7-2	TRBJ2-5	TGTGCCAGCAGCTTAGCCTCCGGGACCACACAAGAGACCCAGTACTTC	CASSLASGTTQETQYF
-	-	TRBV30	TRBJ2-6	TGTGCCTGTCTGAGGAGAAAGGGGACTCACTCTGGGGCCAACGTCCTGACTTTC	CACLRRKGTHSGANVLTF
-	-	TRBV3-1	TRBJ2-3	TGTGCCAGCAGCCTCCCTCGGGGTAGCGGCACAGATACGCAGTATTTT	CASSLPRGSGTDTQYF
TRBD2	-	TRBV12-3/TRBV12-4	TRBJ2-2	TGTGCCAGCAAGTCGACTAGCGGGAGCCTCGGGGAGTTGTTTTTT	CASKSTSGSLGELFF
TRBD2	-	TRBV20-1	TRBJ2-1	TGCAGTGCCCCAACTAGCCGGGAGGATGAGCAGTTCTTC	CSAPTSREDEQFF
-	many	TRBV7-6	TRBJ1-1	TGTGCCAGCAGCCCCCACTCCGGGGGGGTTGAAGCTTTCTTT	CASSPHSGGVEAFF
-	-	TRBV5-1	TRBJ2-7	TGCGCCAGCAGCTTGGATCTGGGAGGGGGATACGAGCAGTACTTC	CASSLDLGGGYEQYF
TRBD1	few	TRBV5-1	TRBJ2-3	TGCGCCAGCAGTCATGAACTACAGGGGGCTACGCAGTATTTT	CASSHELQGATQYF
TRBD1	few	TRBV10-3	TRBJ2-1	TGTGCCATCAAGGTACGGGACAGGGGCAATGAGCAGTTCTTC	CAIKVRDRGNEQFF
-	-	TRBV6-5	TRBJ2-5	TGTGCCAGCAGTTACGTGGGGTCGGAAGAGACCCAGTACTTC	CASSYVGSEETQYF
TRBD2	once	TRBV3-1	TRBJ2-2	TGTGCCAGCAGCGGACGCAAGCGGGGCACCGGGGAGCTGTTTTTT	CASSGRKRGTGELFF
-	-	TRBV5-4	TRBJ2-3	TGTGCCAGCAAGAAGGACAGCCCCGTCGATACGCAGTATTTT	CASKKDSPVDTQYF
-	-	TRBV12-3/TRBV12-4	TRBJ2-3	TGTGCCAGCAGTTTAGAGTCGGGAGTGGATACGCAGTATTTT	CASSLESGVDTQYF
TRBD2	once	TRBV9	TRBJ2-7	TGTGCCAGCAGCGTGGGGGGACTAGCGGACTACGAGCAGTACTTC	CASSVGGLADYEQYF
-	-	TRBV12-3/TRBV12-4	TRBJ2-4	TGTGCCAGCTCCCCAGAACAGGGAAACATTCAGTACTTC	CASSPEQGNIQYF
-	-	TRBV27	TRBJ2-7	TGTGCCAGCAGCCGGACACAACTAGGGTTCTACGAGCAGTACTTC	CASSRTQLGFYEQYF
-	few	TRBV7-9	TRBJ1-1	TGTGCCAGCAGCTTTTTCGGGAACACTGAAGCTTTCTTT	CASSFFGNTEAFF
-	few	TRBV20-1	TRBJ1-6	TGCAGTGCTAGCATAGGGGGGGTGAATTCACCCCTCCACTTT	CSASIGGVNSPLHF
TRBD1	-	TRBV4-2	TRBJ2-7	TGTGCCAGCAGCCGCGAGGACAGGGGTAGCTCCTACGAGCAGTACTTC	CASSREDRGSSYEQYF
TRBD2	-	TRBV5-6	TRBJ2-1	TGTGCCAGCAGCCAGTACGGGACTAGCGGGAGGCATCTTGGTGAGCAGTTCTTC	CASSQYGTSGRHLGEQFF
-	-	TRBV6-4	TRBJ2-2	TGTGCCAGCAGAACAGGGCCTAGCGGTAACACCGGGGAGCTGTTTTTT	CASRTGPSGNTGELFF
-	-	TRBV6-2/TRBV6-3	TRBJ2-1	TGTGCCAGCAGTTACGCGGGAAGCTCCTACAATGAGCAGTTCTTC	CASSYAGSSYNEQFF
TRBD2	-	TRBV10-3	TRBJ2-3	TGTGCCGCCCGGGACGTAGGGACTAGCGGGAGGGCCAGGGATACGCAGTATTTT	CAARDVGTSGRARDTQYF
TRBD2	few	TRBV20-1	TRBJ2-1	TGCAGTGGTCATAAGACTAGCGGGAGCGGTGAGCAGTTCTTC	CSGHKTSGSGEQFF
-	-	TRBV5-1	TRBJ2-3	TGCGCCAGCAGCTTGGGTAGATTTAGGGTAGGAGATACGCAGTATTTT	CASSLGRFRVGDTQYF
TRBD2	-	TRBV28	TRBJ2-2	TGTGCCAGCAGGCCGGGACTAGCGGGGACCGGGGAGCTGTTTTTT	CASRPGLAGTGELFF
-	few	TRBV18	TRBJ2-3	TGTGCCAGCTCACCTCCCGAAGGTACGCAGTATTTT	CASSPPEGTQYF
TRBD1	few	TRBV7-8	TRBJ2-7	TGTGCCAGCAGCTACGGACAGGGTGGCTCCTCGCTCTTC	CASSYGQGGSSLF
-	few	TRBV30	TRBJ2-7	TGTGCCTGGAGTCCAGGGGATATACGGGCCGAGCAGTACTTC	CAWSPGDIRAEQYF
TRBD2	-	TRBV6-1	TRBJ2-1	TGTGCCAGCAGTCGACGTAGCGGGAGGGCCTACAATGAGCAGTTCTTC	CASSRRSGRAYNEQFF
-	-	TRBV7-3	TRBJ1-1	TGTGCCAGCAGCTTAATAGGAGGGGCCACCGAAGCTTTCTTT	CASSLIGGATEAFF
-	-	TRBV27	TRBJ2-5	TGTGCCAGCAGTTTAAGTCCCGGGACATCTGAGACCCAGTACTTC	CASSLSPGTSETQYF
-	-	TRBV2	TRBJ1-2	TGTGCCAGCAGCCCCGGGGAGGGAAGGGGCTATGGCTACACCTTC	CASSPGEGRGYGYTF
-	-	TRBV20-1	TRBJ2-1	TGCAGTGCCCCGACTGAGATTGAACAGTTCTTC	CSAPTEIEQFF
TRBD2	-	TRBV20-1	TRBJ2-1	TGCAGTGCTAGATCGACTAGCAGTTGGTACAATGAGCAGTTCTTC	CSARSTSSWYNEQFF
-	few	TRBV28	TRBJ2-5	TGTGCCAGCAGTGGACTCGGGCGAGGAAAAGAGACCCAGTACTTC	CASSGLGRGKETQYF
-	-	TRBV20-1	TRBJ2-1	TGCAGTGCTGGGGAACAGGTCGAGGAGCAGTTCTTC	CSAGEQVEEQFF
TRBD2	few	TRBV11-2	TRBJ2-2	TGTGCCAGCAGCCCAACAGCGACTAGCGGGAGGTCACACACCGGGGAGCTGTTTTTT	CASSPTATSGRSHTGELFF
-	few	TRBV7-2	TRBJ2-3	TGTGCCAGCAGCCCTCAAAGGGGGGGCCGTAGCACAGATACGCAGTATTTT	CASSPQRGGRSTDTQYF
TRBD1	-	TRBV4-2	TRBJ2-4	TGTGCCAGCAGCGGGGGGACAGGGGGAGCCCAAAACATTCAGTACTTC	CASSGGTGGAQNIQYF
-	-	TRBV7-2	TRBJ1-1	TGTGCCAGCAGCTTAGCGCTTTACGGTGAAGCTTTCTTT	CASSLALYGEAFF
-	few	TRBV7-9	TRBJ2-5	TGTGCCAGCAGCTGGAGGGGTGTGGAGACCCAGTACTTC	CASSWRGVETQYF
TRBD2	-	TRBV6-2/TRBV6-3	TRBJ2-1	TGTGCCAGCGGGGCGGGAGTGGGGAATGAGCAGTTCTTC	CASGAGVGNEQFF
-	-	TRBV19	TRBJ2-5	TGTGCCAGTAGTATCTTGATTAGAGAGACCCAGTACTTC	CASSILIRETQYF
-	-	TRBV4-3	TRBJ2-1	TGCGCCAGCAGCCAAGATTTCCACTCCTACAATGAGCAGTTCTTC	CASSQDFHSYNEQFF
-	many	TRBV7-9	TRBJ1-2	TGTGCCAGCAGCCAGGACACATATGGAGGCGGCTACACCTTC	CASSQDTYGGGYTF
TRBD2	few	TRBV18	TRBJ2-3	TGTGCCAGCTCAACCGAACCGGGAGGGCCCTTTTCGTATACGCAGTATTTT	CASSTEPGGPFSYTQYF